These 8 T cell receptor beta chains originate from one sample sequenced in a study of read filtering for tumor transcriptome and immune sequencing. The library was built from around 380 ng RNA with molecular barcoded adaptors for alpha/delta and beta/gamma chains. TCRdb reprocessed the reads via MiXCR and lists one record per CDR3 protein. The data show some 41,000 distinct CDR3 sequences, with around an eighth seen just once and roughly 31% held by the top ten. The material sequenced was a population of CD138-negative cells sorted from bone marrow. These receptors were taken from a donor at least 40 years old with multiple myeloma.

There are many counts of this clonotype. Here the CDR3 reads CASSQRQGSENTEAFF. The CDR3 nucleotides read TGCGCCAGCAGCCAACGACAGGGTTCTGAGAACACTGAAGCTTTCTTT. The V gene is TRBV5-1, the J gene TRBJ1-1; 7 bases match TRBD1. Trimming removed 4 bases from V and 1 base from J; junction bases left unmatched: 10. The CDR3 contains 16 residues. In germline, CDR1 is SGHRS, CDR2 YFSETQ.

A remark on this clonotype: No conserved phenylalanine or tryptophan ends this CDR3, so it is likely a read error. No DNA is shown, since the ends of the CDR3 on it are uncertain; the CDR3 is the one TCRdb lists. The rearrangement links TRBV20-1 to TRBJ2-1; TRBD2, the table's D call, lacks a check against the DNA. The CDR3 totals 14 residues, both ends included. The germline V gene encodes CDR1 DFQATT and CDR2 SNEGSKA (reference sequence). CDR3 region: CSAIRRLADNEQIS.

This clonotype was observed many times. The chain couples TRBV19 to TRBJ2-7, with a tentative D call TRBD1 (6 bases). Germline CDR1 and CDR2: LNHDA and SQIVND (reference sequence). V lost 6 bases to trimming and J lost 2 bases, with 14 bases between them. The CDR3 has 14 amino acids. The CDR3 reads CASRGQGRPYEQYF. In nucleotides, the CDR3 is TGTGCCAGTAGAGGGCAGGGGCGACCCTACGAGCAGTACTTC.

This clonotype has ten or more counts. The CDR3 loop is CSSTGLAGDEQFF. DNA of the CDR3: TGCAGTAGCACGGGACTAGCGGGCGATGAGCAGTTCTTC. This rearrangement joins TRBV20-1 to TRBJ2-1; 12 bases match TRBD2. V dropped 8 bases and J dropped 8; count of bases not matched to a gene: 7. This CDR3 comprises 13 residues. Germline loops: CDR1 DFQATT, CDR2 SNEGSKA (reference sequence).

With regard to this clonotype: A far larger clone is off by one base, so a read error is likely. The chain has TRBV12-3 or TRBV12-4 and TRBJ2-7; TRBD2 agrees at 8 bases. This CDR3 region has 13 residues. For the CDR3, the DNA is TGTGCCAGCAGTAGCGGGAGATCCTACGAGCGGTACTTC. Its protein product is CASSSGRSYERYF.

This clonotype was detected ten times or more. This rearrangement joins TRBV5-4 to TRBJ2-3; 8 positions agree with TRBD2. This CDR3 comprises 16 residues. The germline gives CDR1 SGHNT, CDR2 YYREEE (reference sequence). V lost 5 bases and J lost 0; bases outside the gene matches: 8. For the CDR3, the DNA is TGTGCCAGCAGTGGGGGGGCTAGCGGGAGCACAGATACGCAGTATTTT. This gives the protein CASSGGASGSTDTQYF. The full variable domain, with the rest looked up from reference TRBV5-4 and TRBJ2-3, is ETGVTQSPTHLIKTRGQQVTLRCSSQSGHNTVSWYQQALGQGPQFIFQYYREEENGRGNFPPRFSGLQFPNYSSELNVNALELDDSALYLCASSGGASGSTDTQYFGPGTRLTVL.

Remarks on this clonotype: A much bigger clone sits one base away, suggesting this may be a read error. V usage is TRBV6-2 or TRBV6-3 and J usage is TRBJ2-2; the D is unclear. Germline V lookup: CDR1 MNHEY, CDR2 SVGEGT. This CDR3 region has 13 residues. The V and J ends lost 10 bases and 2 bases respectively, with 11 bases between them. The chain's CDR3 is CATVGENTGELFF. Here the CDR3 DNA reads TGTGCCACCGTAGGAGAAAACACCGGGGAGCTGTTTTTT.

The sample holds many counts of this clonotype. This chain connects TRBV12-3 or TRBV12-4 to TRBJ2-2; D may be TRBD1 (5 bases). The CDR3 consists of 14 residues. The ends were cut back, 5 bases at V and 1 base at J, with 8 bases in the middle. The CDR3 coding sequence is TGTGCCAGCAGTATTACAGGGAACACCGGGGAGCTGTTTTTT. Translation: CASSITGNTGELFF.